This TCR beta chain was obtained from a study of OX40 agonist ivuxolimab in advanced cancers. About the research overall: Every patient in dose escalation had hepatocellular carcinoma, melanoma, renal cell or head and neck cancer. Three patients responded partially, comprising one with hepatocellular carcinoma and two with cutaneous melanoma. Study-wide results and caveats: Partial responders dosed at 0.1-3.0 mg/kg displayed clonal expansion ranking among the lowest.

This table comes from immunoSEQ multiplex PCR, and its TCRdb copy is limited to in-frame clones, with some not included. The sample contains tens of thousands of clones, 89% of which appear only once. As regards this clone: The antigen remains undetermined.

Trimming pared 0 bases from V and 1 base from J, leaving 7 bases between. The CDR3 has 14 amino acids. Germline assignment: CDR1 GTSNPN and CDR2 SVGIG (reference sequence). Sequenced here: CD4+ or CD8+ T cells sorted from blood, sampled in a trial of the OX40 agonist ivuxolimab. The rearrangement links TRBV30 to TRBJ1-3; tentative D call: TRBD1 (5 bases). This receptor was obtained from an adult with an advanced solid tumor such as melanoma, head and neck, liver or kidney cancer. The DNA for the CDR3 is TGTGCCTGGAGTGTAAAGGGGTCTGGAAACACCATATATTTT. This encodes CAWSVKGSGNTIYF.